Described below is a single TCR beta chain sequence and its context. Its antigen is unknown. This specimen comes from a study of CD8+ T cells in alopecia areata. At the level of the study: Treated patients were given oral tofacitinib, which was dosed at 5 to 10 mg twice daily. Study-wide results and caveats: Shared TCR sequences were less clear between patients than in mice, possibly partly from HLA diversity. For lesional scalp, especially alopecia totalis/universalis, clonality was higher than in normal scalp.

The sequencing template was cDNA reverse transcribed from extracted RNA. TCRdb's copy holds only in-frame clones and misses some; the assay was immunoSEQ multiplex PCR. The sample has some 51,000 clones; around 96% are singletons. V gave up 1 base and J gave up 14 bases, with 12 bases separating them. CDR1 and CDR2 (germline): SGHVS, FQNEAQ. The CDR3 consists of 12 residues. This clonotype was sampled from a human donor with alopecia areata. The chain uses TRBV7-8 and TRBJ2-1; either TRBD1 or TRBD2 may supply D (6 bases each). This sample comprised CD8+ T cells sorted from blood, obtained at week 0. In DNA form, the CDR3 reads TGTGCCAGCAGCTTAGGAGGGGGGCAGGAGTTCTTC. Its translation is CASSLGGGQEFF.